The text below deals with one T cell receptor beta chain. The data were taken from a study of OX40 agonist ivuxolimab in advanced cancers. About the research overall: Each dose-escalation patient presented with hepatocellular carcinoma, melanoma, renal cell or head and neck cancer.

TCRdb keeps only in-frame clones here, not all; method: immunoSEQ multiplex PCR. The data hold around 70,000 clones, with around 83% observed a single time. The V end lost 3 bases, the J end lost 5 bases, and 18 bases lay between the germline ends. CDR1 and CDR2 from the germline V gene are SGDLS and YYNGEE. The CDR3 loop spans 16 amino acids. The source is an adult with an advanced solid tumor such as melanoma, head and neck, liver or kidney cancer. Sequencing used CD4+ or CD8+ T cells sorted from blood, obtained in a trial of the OX40 agonist ivuxolimab. The V and J genes are TRBV9 and TRBJ2-1, with D tentatively TRBD2 (6 bases). Here the CDR3 DNA reads TGTGCCAGCAGCGCCGGAACTGACCAGCGGGACAATGAGCAGTTCTTC. This translates into CASSAGTDQRDNEQFF.